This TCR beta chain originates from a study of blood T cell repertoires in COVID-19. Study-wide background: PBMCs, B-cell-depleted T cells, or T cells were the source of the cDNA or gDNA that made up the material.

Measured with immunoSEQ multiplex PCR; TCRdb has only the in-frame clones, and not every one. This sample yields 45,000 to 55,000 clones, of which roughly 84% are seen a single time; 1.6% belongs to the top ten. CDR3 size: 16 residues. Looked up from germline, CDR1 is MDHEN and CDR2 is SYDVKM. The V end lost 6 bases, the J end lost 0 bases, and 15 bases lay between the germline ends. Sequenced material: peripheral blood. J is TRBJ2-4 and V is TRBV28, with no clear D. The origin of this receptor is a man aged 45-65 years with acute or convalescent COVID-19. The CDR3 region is CASRAQRWIAKNIQYF. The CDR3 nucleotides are TGTGCCAGCAGAGCCCAGCGCTGGATAGCCAAAAACATTCAGTACTTC.